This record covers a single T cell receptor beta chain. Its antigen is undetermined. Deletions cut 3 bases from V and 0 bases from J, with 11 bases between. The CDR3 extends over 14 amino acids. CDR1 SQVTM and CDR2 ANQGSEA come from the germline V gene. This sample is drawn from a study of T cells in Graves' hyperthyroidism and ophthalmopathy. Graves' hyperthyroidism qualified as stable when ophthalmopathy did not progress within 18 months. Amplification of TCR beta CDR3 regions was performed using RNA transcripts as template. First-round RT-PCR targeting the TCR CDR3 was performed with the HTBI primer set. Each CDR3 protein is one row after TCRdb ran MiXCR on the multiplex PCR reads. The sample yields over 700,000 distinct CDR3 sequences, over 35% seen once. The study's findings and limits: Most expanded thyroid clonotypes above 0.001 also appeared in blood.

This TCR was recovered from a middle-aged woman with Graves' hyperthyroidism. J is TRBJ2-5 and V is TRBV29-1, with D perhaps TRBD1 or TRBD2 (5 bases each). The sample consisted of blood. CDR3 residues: CSVDQGRNQETQYF. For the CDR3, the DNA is TGCAGCGTTGACCAGGGACGGAACCAAGAGACCCAGTACTTC.